The T cell receptor beta chain described here comes from a study of control samples from healthy donors and cancer patients. The CDR3 consists of 15 residues. The germline V gene has CDR1 KGHSH and CDR2 LQKENI. After removal of 3 bases from V and 7 bases from J, the junction contained 8 bases not matched to a gene. Here immunoSEQ multiplex PCR was the method, and the copy in TCRdb shows in-frame clones only, minus some. This table has some 140,000 clones, about 93% appearing once. This clone was counted a few times. This chain uses TRBV18 with TRBJ2-1; 8 bases are shared with TRBD2. The TCR originated in a man in his fifties or sixties with colorectal cancer. Specimen: PBMCs. CDR3 in DNA: TGTGCCAGCTCACCTTCGACTAGCGTGAGGAATGAGCAGTTCTTC. The encoded protein is CASSPSTSVRNEQFF.